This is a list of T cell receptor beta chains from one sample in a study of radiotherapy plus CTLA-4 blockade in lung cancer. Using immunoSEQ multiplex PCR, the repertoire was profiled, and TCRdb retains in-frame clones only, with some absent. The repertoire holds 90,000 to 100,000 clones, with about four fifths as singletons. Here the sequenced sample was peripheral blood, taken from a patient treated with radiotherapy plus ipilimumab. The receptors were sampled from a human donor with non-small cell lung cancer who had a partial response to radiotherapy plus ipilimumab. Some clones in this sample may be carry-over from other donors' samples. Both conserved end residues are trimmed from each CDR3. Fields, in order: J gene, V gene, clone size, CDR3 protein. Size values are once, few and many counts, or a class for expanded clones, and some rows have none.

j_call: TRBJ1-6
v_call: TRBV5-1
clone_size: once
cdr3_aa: ASSPGHSNSPLH

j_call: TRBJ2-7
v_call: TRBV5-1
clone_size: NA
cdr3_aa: ASSLGAGETYEQY

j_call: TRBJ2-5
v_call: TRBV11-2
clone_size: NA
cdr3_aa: ASSSRRDTLGQGRETQY

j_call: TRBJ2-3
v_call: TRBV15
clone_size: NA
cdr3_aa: ATSRGVLAGGTDTQY

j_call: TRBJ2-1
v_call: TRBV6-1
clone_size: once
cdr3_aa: ASSENAIRSYNEQF

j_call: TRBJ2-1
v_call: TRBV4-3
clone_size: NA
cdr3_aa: ASSQATYNEQF

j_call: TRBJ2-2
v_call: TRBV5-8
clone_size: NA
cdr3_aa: ASSSLAGDTGELF

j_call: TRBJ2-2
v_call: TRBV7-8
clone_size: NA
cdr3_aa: ASSFGTANTGELF

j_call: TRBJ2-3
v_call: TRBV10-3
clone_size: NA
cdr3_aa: AQSPGQGSTDTQY

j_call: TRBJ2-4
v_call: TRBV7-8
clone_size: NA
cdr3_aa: ASSPRTGEKNIQY

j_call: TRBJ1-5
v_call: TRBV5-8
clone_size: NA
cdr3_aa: ASSPSGGPGGNQPQH

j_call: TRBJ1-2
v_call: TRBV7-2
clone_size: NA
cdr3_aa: AVTGVGGYT

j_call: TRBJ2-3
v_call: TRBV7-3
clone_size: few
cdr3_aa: ASSLGLAGSTDTQY

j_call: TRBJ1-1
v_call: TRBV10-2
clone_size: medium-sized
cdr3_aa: ASSRQGGNTEAF

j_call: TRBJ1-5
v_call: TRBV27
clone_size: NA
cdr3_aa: ASGTFYSNQPQH

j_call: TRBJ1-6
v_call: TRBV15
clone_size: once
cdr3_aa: ATSRVHSLNSPLH

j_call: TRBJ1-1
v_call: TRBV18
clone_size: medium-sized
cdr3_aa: ASSPRATNTEAF

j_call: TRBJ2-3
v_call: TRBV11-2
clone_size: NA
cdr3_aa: ASRDGQGRADTQY

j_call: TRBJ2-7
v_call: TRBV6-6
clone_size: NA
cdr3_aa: ASSYGTGTYEQY

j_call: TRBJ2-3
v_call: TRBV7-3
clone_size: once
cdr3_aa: ASSPGQGDTQY

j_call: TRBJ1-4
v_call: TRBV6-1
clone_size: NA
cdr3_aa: ASSDRVATNEKLF

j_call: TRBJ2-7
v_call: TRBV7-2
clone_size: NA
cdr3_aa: ASSSSGTGWQY

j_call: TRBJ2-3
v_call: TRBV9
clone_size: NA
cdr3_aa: ASSVLSPSTDTQY

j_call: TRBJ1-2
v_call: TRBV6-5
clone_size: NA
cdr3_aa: ASSADRAPRFGYT

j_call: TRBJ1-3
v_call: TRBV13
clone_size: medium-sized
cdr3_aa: ASSNRGSVGNTIY

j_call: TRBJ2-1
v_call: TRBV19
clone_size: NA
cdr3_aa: ASSIDQRGGDNEQF

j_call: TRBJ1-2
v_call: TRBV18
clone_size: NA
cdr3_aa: ASSAGGAGNGYT

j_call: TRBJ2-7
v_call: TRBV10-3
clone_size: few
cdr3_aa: AISVDRGSPYEQY

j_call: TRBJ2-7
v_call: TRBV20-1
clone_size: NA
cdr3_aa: SALERYEQY

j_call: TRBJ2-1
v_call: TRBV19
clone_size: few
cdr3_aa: ASSRRSADEQF

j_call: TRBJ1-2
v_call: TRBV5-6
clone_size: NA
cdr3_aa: ASSLDGGYGYT

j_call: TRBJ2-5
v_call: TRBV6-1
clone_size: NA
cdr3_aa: ASTIGQKETQY

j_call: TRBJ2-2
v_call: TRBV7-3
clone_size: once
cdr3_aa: ASSKQGAGELF

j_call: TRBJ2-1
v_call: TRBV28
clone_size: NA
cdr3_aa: AVPVVAGGTSEQF

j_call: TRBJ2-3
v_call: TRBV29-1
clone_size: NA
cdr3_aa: SVDGQGSTDTQY

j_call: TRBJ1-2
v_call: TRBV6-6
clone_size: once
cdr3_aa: ASSYSQVPNYGYT

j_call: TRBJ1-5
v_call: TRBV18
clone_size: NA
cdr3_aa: ASSLEGAQPQH

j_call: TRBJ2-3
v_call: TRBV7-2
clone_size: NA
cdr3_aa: ASSSSGGAGTDTQY

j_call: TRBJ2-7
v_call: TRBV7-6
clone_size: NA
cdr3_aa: ASNFDRGPYEQY

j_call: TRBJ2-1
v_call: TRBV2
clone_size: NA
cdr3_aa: ASSKDRGWANEQF

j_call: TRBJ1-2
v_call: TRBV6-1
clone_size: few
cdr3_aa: ASRPQGDSGGYT

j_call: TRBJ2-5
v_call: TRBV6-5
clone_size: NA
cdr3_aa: ASSPSLGARETQY

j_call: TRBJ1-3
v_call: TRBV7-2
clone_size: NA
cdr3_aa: ASSLVLGAGNTIY

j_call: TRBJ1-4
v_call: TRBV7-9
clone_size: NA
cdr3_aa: ASSFGIGQPNEKLF

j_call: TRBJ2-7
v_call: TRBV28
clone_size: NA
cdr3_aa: ASSIMGQGAYEQY

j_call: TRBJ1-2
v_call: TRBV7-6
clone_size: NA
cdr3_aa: ASSLEVGLTYGYT

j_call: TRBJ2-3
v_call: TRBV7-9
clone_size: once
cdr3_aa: ASSLELVDRVAQY

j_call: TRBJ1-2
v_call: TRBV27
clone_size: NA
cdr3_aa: ASSRTGSYGYT

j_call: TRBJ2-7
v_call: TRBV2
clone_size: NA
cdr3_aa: ASSYFGSIYEQY

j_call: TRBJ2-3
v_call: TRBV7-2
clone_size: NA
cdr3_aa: ASSYGLDGTDTQY

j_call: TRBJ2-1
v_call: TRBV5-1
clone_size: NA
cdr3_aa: ASSPQGTRFDEQF